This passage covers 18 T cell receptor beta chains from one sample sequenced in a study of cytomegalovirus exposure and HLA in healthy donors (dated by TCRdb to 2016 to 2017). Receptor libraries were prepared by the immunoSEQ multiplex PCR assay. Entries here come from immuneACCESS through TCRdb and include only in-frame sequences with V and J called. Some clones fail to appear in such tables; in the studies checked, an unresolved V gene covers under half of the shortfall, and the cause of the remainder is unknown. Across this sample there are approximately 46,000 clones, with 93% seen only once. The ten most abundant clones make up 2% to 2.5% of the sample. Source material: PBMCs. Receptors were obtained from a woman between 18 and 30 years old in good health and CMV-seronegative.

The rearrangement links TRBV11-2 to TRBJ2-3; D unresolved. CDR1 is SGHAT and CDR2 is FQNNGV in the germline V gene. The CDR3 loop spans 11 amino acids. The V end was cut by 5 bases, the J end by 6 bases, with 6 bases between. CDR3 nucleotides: TGTGCCAGCAGCGTCTTCGATACGCAGTATTTT. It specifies CASSVFDTQYF.

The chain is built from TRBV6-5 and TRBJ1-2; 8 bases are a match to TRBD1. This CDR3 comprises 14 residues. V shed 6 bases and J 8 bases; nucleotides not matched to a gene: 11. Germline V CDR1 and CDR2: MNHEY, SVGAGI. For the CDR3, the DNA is TGTGCCAGCAGCTCCGGACAGGGCAGGAAAGGCTACACCTTC. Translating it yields CASSSGQGRKGYTF.

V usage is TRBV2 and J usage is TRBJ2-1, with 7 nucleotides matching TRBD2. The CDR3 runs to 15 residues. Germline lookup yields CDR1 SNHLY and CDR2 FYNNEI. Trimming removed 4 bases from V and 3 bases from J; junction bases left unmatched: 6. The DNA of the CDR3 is TGTGCCAGCAGTGTTGGCGGGAGTTACTACAATGAGCAGTTCTTC. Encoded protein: CASSVGGSYYNEQFF.

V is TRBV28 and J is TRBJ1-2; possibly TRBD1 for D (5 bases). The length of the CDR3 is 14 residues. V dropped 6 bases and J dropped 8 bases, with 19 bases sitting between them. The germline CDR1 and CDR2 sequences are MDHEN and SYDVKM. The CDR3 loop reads CASSHDSDYAGYTF. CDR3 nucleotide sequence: TGTGCCAGCAGCCATGACAGTGATTATGCCGGCTACACCTTC.

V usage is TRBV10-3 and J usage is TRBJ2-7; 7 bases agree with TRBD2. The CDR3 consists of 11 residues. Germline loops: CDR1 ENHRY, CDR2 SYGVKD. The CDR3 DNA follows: TGTGCTGGCGGGCGGGAGTCCGAGCAGTACTTC. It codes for CAGGRESEQYF.

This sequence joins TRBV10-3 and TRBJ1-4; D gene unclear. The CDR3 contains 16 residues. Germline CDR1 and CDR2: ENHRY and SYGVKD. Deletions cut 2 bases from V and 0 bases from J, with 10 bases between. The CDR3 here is CAISEAGASTNEKLFF. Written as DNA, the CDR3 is TGTGCCATCAGTGAGGCGGGAGCTTCAACTAATGAAAAACTGTTTTTT.

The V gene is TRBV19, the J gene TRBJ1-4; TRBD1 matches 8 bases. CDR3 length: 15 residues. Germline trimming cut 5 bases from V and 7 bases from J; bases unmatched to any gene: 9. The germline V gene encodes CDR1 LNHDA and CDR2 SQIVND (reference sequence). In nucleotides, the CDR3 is TGTGCCAGTAGTGTCGGGGGACAGGTCGGTGAAAAACTGTTTTTT. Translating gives CASSVGGQVGEKLFF.

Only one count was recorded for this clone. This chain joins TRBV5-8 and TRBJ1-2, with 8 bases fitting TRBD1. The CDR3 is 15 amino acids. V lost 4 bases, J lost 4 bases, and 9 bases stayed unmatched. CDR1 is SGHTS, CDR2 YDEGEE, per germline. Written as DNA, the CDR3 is TGTGCCAGCAGCGACCAACGGGACAGGCTCTATGGCTACACCTTC. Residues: CASSDQRDRLYGYTF.

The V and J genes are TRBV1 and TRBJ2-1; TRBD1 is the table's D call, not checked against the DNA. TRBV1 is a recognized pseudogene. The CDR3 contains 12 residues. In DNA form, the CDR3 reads TGCACCAGCAGCCAAGATGGGGCGGCACAGTTCTTC. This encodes CTSSQDGAAQFF.

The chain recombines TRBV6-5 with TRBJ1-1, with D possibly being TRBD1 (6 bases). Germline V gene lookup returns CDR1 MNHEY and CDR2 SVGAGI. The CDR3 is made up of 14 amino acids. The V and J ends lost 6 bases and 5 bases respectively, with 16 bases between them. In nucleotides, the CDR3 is TGTGCCAGCAGCCGACACAGGGATGGTACTGAAGCTTTCTTT. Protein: CASSRHRDGTEAFF.

CDR3 in amino acids: CASSQVAGEDSEQYF. The CDR3 DNA is TGCGCCAGCAGCCAAGTAGCGGGGGAAGACAGCGAGCAGTACTTC. V gene TRBV4-1 combines with J gene TRBJ2-7, with TRBD2 matching over 9 bases. Looked up from germline, CDR1 is MGHRA and CDR2 is YSYEKL. CDR3 length: 15 amino acids. V was clipped by 1 base and J by 6 bases; unmatched bases: 7.

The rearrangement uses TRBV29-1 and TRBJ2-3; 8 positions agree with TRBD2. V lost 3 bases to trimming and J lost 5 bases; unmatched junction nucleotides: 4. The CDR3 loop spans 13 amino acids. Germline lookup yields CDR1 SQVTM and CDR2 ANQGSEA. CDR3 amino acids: CSVDSLAGDTQYF. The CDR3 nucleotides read TGCAGCGTTGATTCGCTAGCGGGAGATACGCAGTATTTT.

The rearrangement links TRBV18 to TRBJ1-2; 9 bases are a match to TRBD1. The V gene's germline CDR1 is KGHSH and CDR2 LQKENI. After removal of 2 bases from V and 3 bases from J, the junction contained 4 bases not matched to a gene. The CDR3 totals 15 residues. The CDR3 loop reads CASSPTTGGDYGYTF. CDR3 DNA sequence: TGTGCCAGCTCACCAACGACAGGGGGAGACTATGGCTACACCTTC.

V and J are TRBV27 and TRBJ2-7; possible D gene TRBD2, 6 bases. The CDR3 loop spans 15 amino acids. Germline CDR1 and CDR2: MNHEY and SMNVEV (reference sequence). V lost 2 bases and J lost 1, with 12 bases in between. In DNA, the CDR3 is TGTGCCAGCAGTTTAGAAACGGGAGTGTCCTACGAGCAGTACTTC. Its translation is CASSLETGVSYEQYF.

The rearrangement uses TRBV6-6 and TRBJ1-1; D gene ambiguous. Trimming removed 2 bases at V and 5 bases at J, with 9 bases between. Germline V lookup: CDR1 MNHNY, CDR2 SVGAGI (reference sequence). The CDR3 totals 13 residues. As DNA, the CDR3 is TGTGCCAGCAGTTACAGGGAGGAGACTGAAGCTTTCTTT. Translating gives CASSYREETEAFF.

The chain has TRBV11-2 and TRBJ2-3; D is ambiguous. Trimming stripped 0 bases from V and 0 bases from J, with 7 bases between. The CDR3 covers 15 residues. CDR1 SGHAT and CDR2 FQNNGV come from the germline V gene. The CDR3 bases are TGTGCCAGCAGCTTAGAGGCGCGGAGCACAGATACGCAGTATTTT. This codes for CASSLEARSTDTQYF.

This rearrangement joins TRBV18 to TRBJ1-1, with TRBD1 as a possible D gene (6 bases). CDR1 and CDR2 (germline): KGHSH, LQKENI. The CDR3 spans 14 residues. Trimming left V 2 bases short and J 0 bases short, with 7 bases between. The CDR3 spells CASSPRGMNTEAFF. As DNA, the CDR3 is TGTGCCAGCTCACCAAGGGGGATGAACACTGAAGCTTTCTTT.

CDR3 DNA sequence: TGTGCCAGCAGCCCTGGACAGAGGCCCTACAATGAGCAGTTCTTC. Translated: CASSPGQRPYNEQFF. The chain combines TRBV28 with TRBJ2-1, with D perhaps matching TRBD1 (6 bases). The CDR3 is 15 residues long. Between the trimmed V and J ends, which lost 6 bases and 2 bases, there was a span of 14 bases. Germline V CDR1 and CDR2: MDHEN, SYDVKM.